Below are 4 T cell receptor beta chains sequenced from a single sample in a study of blood T cells in healthy people across ages. Primed by a sample-barcoded 5' primer and a J-beta primer mix, a second PCR proceeded for about 7 to 12 cycles. TCRdb recomputed calls from the 5' RACE reads with MiXCR, one row per CDR3 protein. The table lists around 990,000 distinct CDR3 sequences, about 25% of them singletons. These sequences were also reported in another study, on T cells of mothers and their children.

Specimen: blood. These receptors all come from a girl aged 2-15 years in good health.

The V and J genes are TRBV11-3 and TRBJ1-2, with D perhaps TRBD1 (5 bases). The germline V gene encodes CDR1 SGHNT and CDR2 YENEEA. The CDR3 covers 13 residues. V was cut by 4 bases and J by 4 bases, with 10 bases left in between. CDR3 sequence reads: CASSSGGLYGYTF. The CDR3 coding sequence is TGTGCCAGCAGCTCCGGGGGACTCTATGGCTACACCTTC.

This clonotype was observed a few times. The genes are TRBV12-3 or TRBV12-4 and TRBJ2-5; either TRBD1 or TRBD2 may fit D (6 bases each). V dropped 2 bases and J dropped 4 bases, with 17 bases sitting between them. The CDR3 contains 16 residues. The CDR3 nucleotides are TGTGCCAGCAGTTTATCATATCGGGGGCGTGGAGAGACCCAGTACTTC. Protein: CASSLSYRGRGETQYF.

V and J are TRBV7-9 and TRBJ1-4, with D tentatively TRBD1 (5 bases). Per the germline V gene, CDR1 is SEHNR and CDR2 is FQNEAQ (reference sequence). The CDR3 totals 15 residues. V lost 5 bases to trimming and J lost 4 bases, with 14 bases between them. The CDR3 sequence: CASSTSGHHNEKLFF. The CDR3, as DNA: TGTGCCAGCAGCACATCTGGACATCATAATGAAAAACTGTTTTTT.

This clonotype was found a few times. DNA of the CDR3: TGTGCCAGCAGCTTGGACGGCGAGCGAGCCGGAGACTACAATGAGCAGTTCTTC. Amino acids: CASSLDGERAGDYNEQFF. V gene TRBV11-1 combines with J gene TRBJ2-1; D unresolved. Germline CDR1 SGHAT, CDR2 FQDESV (reference sequence). V was pared by 3 bases and J by 3 bases, with 21 bases between. The length of the CDR3 is 18 residues.